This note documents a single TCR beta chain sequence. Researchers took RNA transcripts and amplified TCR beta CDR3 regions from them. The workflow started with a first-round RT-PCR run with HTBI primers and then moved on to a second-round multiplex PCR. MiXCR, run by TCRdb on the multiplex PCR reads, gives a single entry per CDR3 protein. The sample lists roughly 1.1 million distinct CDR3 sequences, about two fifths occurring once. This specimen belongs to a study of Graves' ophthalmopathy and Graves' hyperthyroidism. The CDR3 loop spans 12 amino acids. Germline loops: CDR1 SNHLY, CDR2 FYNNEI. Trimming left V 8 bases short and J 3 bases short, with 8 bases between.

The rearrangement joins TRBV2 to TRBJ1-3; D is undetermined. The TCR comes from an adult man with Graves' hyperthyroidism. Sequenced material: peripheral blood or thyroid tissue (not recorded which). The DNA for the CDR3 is TGTGCCAGCTTTCGTGTTGGAAACACCATATATTTT. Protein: CASFRVGNTIYF. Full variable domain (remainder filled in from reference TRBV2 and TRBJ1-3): EPEVTQTPSHQVTQMGQEVILRCVPISNHLYFYWYRQILGQKVEFLVSFYNNEISEKSEIFDDQFSVERPDGSNFTLKIRSTKLEDSAMYFCASFRVGNTIYFGEGSWLTVV.